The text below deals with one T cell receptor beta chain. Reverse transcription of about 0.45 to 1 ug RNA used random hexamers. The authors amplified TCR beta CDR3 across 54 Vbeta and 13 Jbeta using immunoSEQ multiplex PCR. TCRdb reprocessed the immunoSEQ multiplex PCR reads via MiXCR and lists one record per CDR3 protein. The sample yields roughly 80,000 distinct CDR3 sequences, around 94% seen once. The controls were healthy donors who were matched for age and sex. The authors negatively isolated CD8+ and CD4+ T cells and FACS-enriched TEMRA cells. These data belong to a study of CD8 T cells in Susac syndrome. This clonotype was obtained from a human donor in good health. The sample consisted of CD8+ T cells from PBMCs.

The DNA of the CDR3 is TGTGCCAGTAGTCGGTACAGCTCCTACGAGCAGTACTTC. Protein product: CASSRYSSYEQYF. This sequence joins TRBV19 and TRBJ2-7; D call uncertain. Trimming removed 5 bases at V and 0 bases at J, with 8 bases between. Germline V gives CDR1 LNHDA, CDR2 SQIVND (reference sequence). CDR3 length equals 13 residues.